These T cell receptor beta chains were read from a single sample in a study of high-grade serous ovarian cancer treatment subgroups. Profiling relied on immunoSEQ multiplex PCR, and the TCRdb table lists in-frame clones only, not all of them. The repertoire holds several thousand clones, with approximately 68% as singletons. The sample was tumor tissue. These receptor sequences come from a human patient with high-grade serous ovarian cancer. Each CDR3 is given with its conserved first and last residue. Each record gives: J gene, V gene, clone size, D gene, CDR3 DNA, CDR3 protein. The D gene is left open where the match is weak. Not every row has a clone size; where given, it reads once, few, many or a size class.

>TRBJ2-7|TRBV5-1|.|.
TGCGCCAGCAGTTTTCTCGGGCAATTCGACTACGAGCAGTACTTC
CASSFLGQFDYEQYF
>TRBJ2-3|TRBV7-3|.|.
TGTGCCAGCAGCCCGGGCCCGTCGCCAGATACGCAGTATTTT
CASSPGPSPDTQYF
>TRBJ2-3|TRBV19|.|.
TGTGCCACCTCGAAAGGGGTTTCATACACAGATACGCAGTATTTT
CATSKGVSYTDTQYF
>TRBJ1-1|TRBV30|few|.
TGTGCCTGGAGTAGGACAAACACTGAAGCTTTCTTT
CAWSRTNTEAFF
>TRBJ2-1|TRBV19|few|TRBD1
TGTGCCAGTAGTATCTATGGACCCGGGACAGCCTACAATGAGCAGTTCTTC
CASSIYGPGTAYNEQFF
>TRBJ2-5|TRBV2|large|.
TGTGCCAGCAGTGGCACCAAACACATGTACCAAGAGACCCAGTACTTC
CASSGTKHMYQETQYF
>TRBJ2-2|TRBV5-1|.|TRBD2
TGCGCCAGCAGTCGGACTAGCGGGGGGGGTACCGGGGAGCTGTTTTTT
CASSRTSGGGTGELFF
>TRBJ1-1|TRBV13|.|.
TGTGCCAGCAGTTCCCAGGACAGTTCTGAAGCTTTCTTT
CASSSQDSSEAFF
>TRBJ2-1|TRBV6-1|.|.
TGTGCCAGCAGGGGCGACCTCTACAATGAGCAGTTCTTC
CASRGDLYNEQFF
>TRBJ2-1|TRBV7-8|.|.
TGTGCCAGCAGCGCCATTCCCCGGGCTAGGGAGCAGTTCTTC
CASSAIPRAREQFF
>TRBJ2-7|TRBV29-1|.|TRBD1
TGCAGCGCTGGACAGGGTTACGAGCAGTACTTC
CSAGQGYEQYF
>TRBJ1-2|TRBV6-6|few|.
TGTGCCAGCAGTCTGGAGCGAGGTGGCTACACCTTC
CASSLERGGYTF
>TRBJ1-1|TRBV29-1|.|.
TGCAGCGTTAACCGGGACATAAACACTGAAGCTTTCTTT
CSVNRDINTEAFF
>TRBJ1-1|TRBV7-9|.|.
TGTGCCAGCAACAGTGCCAAAGAGGCTTTCTTT
CASNSAKEAFF
>TRBJ1-6|TRBV5-1|.|.
TGCGCCAGCAGCCTGGGGGGCCGGACCTATAATTCACCCCTCCACTTT
CASSLGGRTYNSPLHF
>TRBJ2-5|TRBV11-2|.|TRBD2
TGTGCCAGCAGCTTAGTCCCAGCGGGGAGTGGAGAGACCCAGTACTTC
CASSLVPAGSGETQYF
>TRBJ1-3|TRBV29-1|.|.
TGCAGCGTTGCGGCCGGAAACACCATATATTTT
CSVAAGNTIYF
>TRBJ1-4|TRBV5-4|medium-sized|.
TGTGCCAGCAGCTTGGCAACTAATGAAAAACTGTTTTTT
CASSLATNEKLFF
>TRBJ2-3|TRBV19|.|TRBD2
TGTGCCAGTAGTATTGGACTAGCAGATACGCAGTATTTT
CASSIGLADTQYF
>TRBJ2-7|TRBV25-1|.|TRBD2
TGTGCCAGCAGTGAAGCAGCGGGGGGTACCTACGAGCAGTACTTC
CASSEAAGGTYEQYF
>TRBJ2-3|TRBV7-2|.|.
TGTGCCAGCCGACGGGCGGGGAACACAGATACGCAGTATTTT
CASRRAGNTDTQYF
>TRBJ1-6|TRBV5-6|.|.
TGTGCCAGCAGCTTGGGCTCGAGCCGGGAGCCACCCCTCCACTTT
CASSLGSSREPPLHF
>TRBJ2-1|TRBV7-2|.|.
TGTGCCAGCAGCCCCGGCGGGCTAGCGTCCTACAATGAGCAGTTCTTC
CASSPGGLASYNEQFF
>TRBJ1-1|TRBV2|.|TRBD1
TGTGCCAGCAGAATGGGACAGGTGAACACTGAAGCTTTCTTT
CASRMGQVNTEAFF
>TRBJ1-3|TRBV6-5|.|.
TGTGCCAGCAGTTACTCCCGAGGAAACACCATATATTTT
CASSYSRGNTIYF
>TRBJ2-5|TRBV9|few|.
TGTGCCAGCAGCCCGACCTCGAGGGTAGGAGGAGAGACCCAGTACTTC
CASSPTSRVGGETQYF
>TRBJ2-2|TRBV4-2|.|.
TGTGCCAGCAGCCAAGGAGTTAGTACCACCGGGGAGCTGTTTTTT
CASSQGVSTTGELFF
>TRBJ1-6|TRBV30|.|.
TGTGCCTGGAGTGGGGAGGGATTTTCACCCCTCCACTTT
CAWSGEGFSPLHF
>TRBJ2-2|TRBV7-6|.|.
TGTGCCAGCAGCTTAGTTGTTGGAGTGAACACCGGGGAGCTGTTTTTT
CASSLVVGVNTGELFF
>TRBJ1-5|TRBV5-8|.|.
TGTGCCAGCAGCCCCCTGAGGGTCGGCAATCAGCCCCAGCATTTT
CASSPLRVGNQPQHF
>TRBJ2-7|TRBV11-1|.|.
TGTGCCAGCAGCTTAGGGGTAGCCACCTACGAGCAGTACTTC
CASSLGVATYEQYF
>TRBJ2-4|TRBV5-4|.|.
TGTGCCAGCAGCCGGACAGAGAAAAACATTCAGTACTTC
CASSRTEKNIQYF
>TRBJ1-4|TRBV15|.|TRBD1
TGTGCCACCCATCCCGGGACAGGTTCAACTAATGAAAAACTGTTTTTT
CATHPGTGSTNEKLFF
>TRBJ1-2|TRBV4-2|.|.
TGTGCCAGCAGCCGCCCTGCCCGGGGGGCTAATGGCTACACCTTC
CASSRPARGANGYTF
>TRBJ1-5|TRBV27|.|.
TGTGCCAGCAACCCCGCAGGGTTGGGACTCAATCAGCCCCAGCATTTT
CASNPAGLGLNQPQHF
>TRBJ1-5|TRBV5-1|.|.
TGCGCCAGCAGCTTGGACAAAGGGACCGCAAAAAGCCAGCCCCAGCATTTT
CASSLDKGTAKSQPQHF
>TRBJ2-1|TRBV7-3|once|TRBD1
TGTGCCAGCAGCCCCCGGGACAGGGGATCCTACAATGAGCAGTTCTTC
CASSPRDRGSYNEQFF
>TRBJ1-1|TRBV13|.|TRBD1
TGTGCCAGCAGCCACACAGCGGGGACAGCGAACACTGAAGCTTTCTTT
CASSHTAGTANTEAFF
>TRBJ2-5|TRBV6-1|.|.
TGTGCCAGCAATCGGGGGTCCGAAGAGACCCAGTACTTC
CASNRGSEETQYF
>TRBJ2-6|TRBV5-3|.|.
TGTGCCAGAGGGGTTTTTGGTGAACAAAGTCGGGCCAACGTCCTGACTTTC
CARGVFGEQSRANVLTF
>TRBJ1-1|TRBV7-9|.|.
TGTGCCAGCAGCTTAGGGGACACGGCTAGGGCTTTCTTT
CASSLGDTARAFF
>TRBJ1-1|TRBV30|once|.
TGTGCCTGGAGTGTCGGAGGGAACACTGAAGCTTTCTTT
CAWSVGGNTEAFF
>TRBJ2-1|TRBV19|.|TRBD1
TGTGCCAGTAGTAGAAGGGGGACAGGGGGCAATGAGCAGTTCTTC
CASSRRGTGGNEQFF
>TRBJ2-5|TRBV6-5|.|.
TGTGCCAGCAGGGCAGGGCGCCAAGAGACCCAGTACTTC
CASRAGRQETQYF
>TRBJ1-1|TRBV5-4|.|.
TGTGCCAGCAGCTTCCCGGGAAACATGAACACTGAAGCTTTCTTT
CASSFPGNMNTEAFF
>TRBJ2-7|TRBV30|once|.
TGTGCCTGGAGTGGTTTGGGGATCTCCTACGAGCAGTACTTC
CAWSGLGISYEQYF
>TRBJ1-3|TRBV6-5|.|TRBD1
TGTGCCAGCAGTTACCGCGGGACAGGGGGAGGAAACACCATATATTTT
CASSYRGTGGGNTIYF
>TRBJ1-4|TRBV4-3|.|TRBD1
TGCGCCAGCAGCCAATTACCCAGACAGGGGGCAAATGAAAAACTGTTTTTT
CASSQLPRQGANEKLFF
>TRBJ1-5|TRBV5-5|.|.
TGTGCCAGCAGCTTGGGACAGAAAGATCAGCCCCAGCATTTT
CASSLGQKDQPQHF
>TRBJ1-1|TRBV7-5|.|.
TGTGCCAGCAGCCCGCCCCAATTACGGGCCGCTTTCTTT
CASSPPQLRAAFF
>TRBJ1-1|TRBV2|medium-sized|.
TGTGCCAGCATCCGCATGAACACTGAAGCTTTCTTT
CASIRMNTEAFF
>TRBJ2-1|TRBV29-1|once|.
TGCAGCGTTTTTGGGACCTACAATGAGCAGTTCTTC
CSVFGTYNEQFF
>TRBJ1-2|TRBV19|.|TRBD1
TGTGCCAGTAGGCCCATGGGGACAGGCTATGGCTACACCTTC
CASRPMGTGYGYTF
>TRBJ2-2|TRBV6-6|.|.
TGTGCCAGCAGTTATTTCTCACACACCGGGGAGCTGTTTTTT
CASSYFSHTGELFF
>TRBJ2-2|TRBV5-1|.|TRBD1
TGCGCCAGCAGCTTTCGAGGACAGGAGAACACCGGGGAGCTGTTTTTT
CASSFRGQENTGELFF